Each of the 18 T cell receptor beta chains below was sequenced from the same sample in a study of OX40 agonist ivuxolimab in advanced cancers. Profiled with immunoSEQ multiplex PCR; TCRdb holds only in-frame clones, not every one. The top ten hold under 2.5% of the sample, which has roughly 80,000 clones, 80% to 90% seen once. The starting material was CD4+ or CD8+ T cells sorted from blood, obtained in a trial of the OX40 agonist ivuxolimab. The receptors were gathered from an adult with an advanced solid tumor such as melanoma, head and neck, liver or kidney cancer.

The chain employs TRBV28 and TRBJ1-5; TRBD1 aligns across 8 bases. Germline V gene sequence: CDR1 MDHEN, CDR2 SYDVKM. Losses at the gene ends were 5 bases for V and 0 bases for J; bases not matched to a gene: 9. This CDR3 is built from 17 residues. CDR3 in amino acids: CASSDPRGRDSNQPQHF. CDR3 nucleotides: TGTGCCAGCAGTGACCCCAGGGGGCGAGATAGCAATCAGCCCCAGCATTTT.

This chain links TRBV28 with TRBJ2-7; perhaps TRBD1 as D (7 bases). CDR3 size: 14 residues. CDR1 and CDR2 from the germline V gene are MDHEN and SYDVKM. Between the trimmed V and J ends, which lost 3 bases and 0 bases, there was a span of 9 bases. The CDR3 loop reads CASSFQGGSYEQYF. CDR3 DNA: TGTGCCAGCAGTTTCCAGGGGGGCTCCTACGAGCAGTACTTC.

The V and J genes are TRBV30 and TRBJ2-5; D uncertain. The CDR3 covers 11 residues. CDR1 is GTSNPN and CDR2 is SVGIG in the germline V gene (reference sequence). The CDR3 reads CASQFQETQYF. As DNA, the CDR3 is TGTGCGTCGCAGTTCCAAGAGACCCAGTACTTC.

The chain has TRBV5-6 and TRBJ2-7, with unresolved D. The CDR3 is made up of 11 amino acids. With 4 bases removed from V and 2 bases from J, the gap between germline ends came to 4 bases. CDR1 and CDR2 (germline): SGHDT, YYEEEE. CDR3 in amino acids: CASSITYEQYF. The CDR3 nucleotides read TGTGCCAGCAGCATCACCTACGAGCAGTACTTC.

This clone occurred a few times. The chain links TRBV28 to TRBJ1-5; D call uncertain. Trimming took off 3 bases at V and 7 bases at J, with 10 bases between the two ends. CDR3 length: 13 residues. The V gene's germline CDR1 is MDHEN and CDR2 SYDVKM. CDR3 in DNA: TGTGCCAGCAGTTTGGTGACGGGGCAGCCCCAGCATTTT. Protein product: CASSLVTGQPQHF.

CDR3 DNA sequence: TGTGCCAGCAGTTACTCGGGGGGAACTGAAGCTTTCTTT. This encodes CASSYSGGTEAFF. The chain employs TRBV6-5 and TRBJ1-1; weak D call: TRBD1 (5 bases). The V gene lost 0 bases and the J gene lost 5 bases, with 7 bases spanning the gap. Germline CDR1 is MNHEY and CDR2 is SVGAGI. The CDR3 totals 13 residues.

The chain carries TRBV11-1 and TRBJ2-3; 14 bases fit TRBD2. V was clipped by 5 bases and J by 5 bases; unmatched bases: 3. This CDR3 contains 15 residues. The V gene's germline CDR1 is SGHAT and CDR2 FQDESV (reference sequence). CDR3 loop: CASSPTSGGEDTQYF. The CDR3 coding sequence is TGTGCCAGCAGCCCGACTAGCGGGGGGGAAGATACGCAGTATTTT.

V and J are TRBV27 and TRBJ1-2; D not resolved. The CDR3 runs 15 residues. Germline CDR1 MNHEY, CDR2 SMNVEV (reference sequence). V gave up 5 bases and J gave up 4 bases, with 17 bases separating them. The CDR3 is CASSNLGRGGYGYTF. CDR3 sequence (DNA): TGTGCCAGCAGTAACCTAGGCCGAGGAGGCTATGGCTACACCTTC.

The rearrangement uses TRBV19 and TRBJ2-3; D may be TRBD1 (5 bases). This CDR3 comprises 15 residues. Germline V gives CDR1 LNHDA, CDR2 SQIVND (reference sequence). V lost 4 bases to trimming and J lost 0 bases, with 11 bases between them. CDR3: CASSTSGASTDTQYF. CDR3 in DNA: TGTGCCAGTAGTACCAGTGGGGCCAGCACAGATACGCAGTATTTT. Full variable domain (remainder filled in from reference TRBV19 and TRBJ2-3): DGGITQSPKYLFRKEGQNVTLSCEQNLNHDAMYWYRQDPGQGLRLIYYSQIVNDFQKGDIAEGYSVSREKKESFPLTVTSAQKNPTAFYLCASSTSGASTDTQYFGPGTRLTVL.

The chain uses TRBV5-1 and TRBJ1-1; the match to TRBD1 covers 7 bases. The junction had 10 bases not matched to a gene; V was cut back by 5 bases and J by 3 bases. Germline V gene lookup returns CDR1 SGHRS and CDR2 YFSETQ. The CDR3 spans 15 residues. CDR3 amino acids: CASRSTTGVDTEAFF. The CDR3 DNA is TGCGCCAGCAGATCTACTACAGGGGTCGACACTGAAGCTTTCTTT.

The chain is built from TRBV19 and TRBJ2-1; D tentatively fits TRBD1 or TRBD2 (5 bases each). CDR1 is LNHDA, CDR2 SQIVND, per germline (reference sequence). Trimming removed 6 bases from V and 7 bases from J, with 16 bases in between. This CDR3 contains 14 residues. CDR3: CASRHLGRRNEQFF. The CDR3 coding sequence is TGTGCCAGTAGGCACCTGGGACGAAGGAATGAGCAGTTCTTC.

V gene TRBV5-4 combines with J gene TRBJ1-1; 7 bases are shared with TRBD1. CDR1 is SGHNT, CDR2 YYREEE, per germline (reference sequence). The junction had 8 bases not matched to a gene; V was cut back by 4 bases and J by 5 bases. The CDR3 loop spans 14 amino acids. This CDR3 reads CASSPGQIRTEAFF. In DNA form, the CDR3 reads TGTGCCAGCAGCCCGGGACAGATCCGAACTGAAGCTTTCTTT.

The genes are TRBV28 and TRBJ2-4; D assignment may be TRBD1 or TRBD2 (5 bases each). The germline V and J ends were trimmed by 1 base and 5 bases, with 15 bases remaining between them. Looked up from germline, CDR1 is MDHEN and CDR2 is SYDVKM. This CDR3 is built from 16 residues. DNA for the CDR3: TGTGCCAGCAGTTTATTAGGGACGGTCGACCAAAACATTCAGTACTTC. Translation gives CASSLLGTVDQNIQYF.

This clone was seen a few times. The V call is TRBV2, the J call TRBJ1-5; TRBD1 aligns across 7 bases. Germline V lookup: CDR1 SNHLY, CDR2 FYNNEI. This CDR3 spans 13 amino acids. The ends lost 6 bases at V and 3 bases at J; junction bases unmatched: 2. The CDR3 here is CASRQGINQPQHF. As DNA, the CDR3 is TGTGCCAGCAGACAGGGGATCAATCAGCCCCAGCATTTT.

This clone was seen more than once but under ten times. The J gene is TRBJ1-1, the V gene TRBV28; unclear D gene. The CDR3 loop spans 11 amino acids. The V end was cut by 3 bases, the J end by 10 bases, with 9 bases between. Germline-derived CDR1 and CDR2 are MDHEN and SYDVKM. CDR3 nucleotides: TGTGCCAGCAGTTTTGGTGTGGGAGCTTTCTTT. As protein: CASSFGVGAFF.

Comment on this clone: The junction departs from the called germline gene at one end, perhaps through a read error. CDR3 sequence reads: CASSLDRGLAEQYF. The CDR3 DNA reads as TGTGCCAGCAGCCTAGACAGGGGGCTGGCCGAGCAGTACTTC. The chain combines TRBV11-3 with TRBJ2-7, with 10 bases matching TRBD1. CDR1 SGHNT and CDR2 YENEEA come from the germline V gene. The length of the CDR3 is 14 residues.

The chain couples TRBV7-2 to TRBJ1-6; no firm D call. CDR1 SGHTA and CDR2 FQGNSA come from the germline V gene. V gave up 7 bases and J gave up 8 bases, with 15 bases separating them. The CDR3 runs to 14 residues. The CDR3 is CASTERPGYSPLHF. In DNA form, the CDR3 reads TGTGCCAGCACCGAGCGTCCCGGGTATTCACCCCTCCACTTT.

V usage is TRBV18 and J usage is TRBJ2-6; D is uncertain. Germline loops: CDR1 KGHSH, CDR2 LQKENI. There are 17 residues in the CDR3. V lost 3 bases to trimming and J lost 0 bases, with 12 bases between them. The CDR3 sequence is CASSPVVSISGANVLTF. CDR3 nucleotide sequence: TGTGCCAGCTCACCGGTAGTCTCGATCTCTGGGGCCAACGTCCTGACTTTC.